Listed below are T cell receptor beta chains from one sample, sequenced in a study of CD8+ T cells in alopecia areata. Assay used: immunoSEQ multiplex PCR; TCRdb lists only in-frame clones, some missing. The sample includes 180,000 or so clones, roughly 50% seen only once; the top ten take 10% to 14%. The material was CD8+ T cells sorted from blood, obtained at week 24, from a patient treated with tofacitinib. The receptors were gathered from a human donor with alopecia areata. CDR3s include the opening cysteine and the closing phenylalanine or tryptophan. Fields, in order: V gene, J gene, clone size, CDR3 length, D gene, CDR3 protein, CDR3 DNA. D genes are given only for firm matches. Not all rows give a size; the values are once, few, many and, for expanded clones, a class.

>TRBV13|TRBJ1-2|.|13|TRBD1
CASSLDRGNGYTF
TGTGCCAGCAGCTTAGACAGGGGAAATGGCTACACCTTC
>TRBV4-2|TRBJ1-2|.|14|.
CASSPEGSPGSYTF
TGTGCCAGCAGCCCGGAGGGGAGCCCAGGGAGCTACACCTTC
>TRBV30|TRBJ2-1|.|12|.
CAWSVQNNEQFF
TGTGCCTGGAGTGTACAGAACAATGAGCAGTTCTTC
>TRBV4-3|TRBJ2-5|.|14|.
CASSQDVTQETQYF
TGCGCCAGCAGCCAAGACGTTACACAAGAGACCCAGTACTTC
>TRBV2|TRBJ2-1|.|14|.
CASSYVGDPNEQFF
TGTGCCAGCAGTTATGTGGGGGATCCCAATGAGCAGTTCTTC
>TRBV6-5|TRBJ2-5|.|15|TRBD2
CATKASGGTQETQYF
TGTGCCACCAAGGCTAGCGGGGGAACCCAAGAGACCCAGTACTTC
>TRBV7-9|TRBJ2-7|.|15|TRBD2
CASSGNAGGAYEQYF
TGTGCCAGCAGCGGAAATGCGGGGGGCGCCTACGAGCAGTACTTC
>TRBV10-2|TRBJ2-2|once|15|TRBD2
CASSPGLAYTGELFF
TGCGCCAGCAGTCCGGGACTAGCTTACACCGGGGAGCTGTTTTTT
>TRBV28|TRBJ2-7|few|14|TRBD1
CASTPRGQNYEQYF
TGTGCCAGCACCCCTAGGGGACAGAATTACGAGCAGTACTTC
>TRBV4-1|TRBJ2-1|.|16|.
CASSRVGRGASDEQFF
TGCGCCAGCAGCCGAGTAGGTAGGGGGGCGAGCGATGAGCAGTTCTTC
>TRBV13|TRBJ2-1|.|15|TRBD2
CASSYLAGGSAEQFF
TGTGCCAGCAGTTATCTAGCGGGGGGGAGCGCTGAGCAGTTCTTC
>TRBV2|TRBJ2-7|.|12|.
CASSERTYEQYF
TGTGCCAGCAGTGAACGGACTTACGAGCAGTACTTC
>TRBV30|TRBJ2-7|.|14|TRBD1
CAWNTGTGSREQYF
TGTGCCTGGAATACCGGGACAGGGTCACGCGAGCAGTACTTC
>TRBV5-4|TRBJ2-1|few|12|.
CASSPGRNEQFF
TGTGCCAGCAGCCCCGGACGGAATGAGCAGTTCTTC
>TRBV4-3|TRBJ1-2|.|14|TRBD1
CASSQDGTGHGYTF
TGCGCCAGCAGCCAAGATGGGACAGGACATGGCTACACCTTC
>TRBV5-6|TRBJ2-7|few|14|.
CASSLYDRNYEQYF
TGTGCCAGCAGCTTGTACGACAGAAACTACGAGCAGTACTTC